This TCR beta chain is drawn from a study of shared clonotypes between healthy human individuals. Whole-study findings and limits: Clonotypes which were not shared had lower generation probabilities than clonotypes that all four donors shared. Memory subsets generally showed smaller estimated richness than naive subsets did.

V dropped 2 bases and J dropped 1 base, with 15 bases sitting between them. The germline gives CDR1 SGHAT, CDR2 FQNNGV. This CDR3 is built from 16 residues. Turning to this clone: The antigen remains undetermined.

The protocol was immunoSEQ multiplex PCR, while the TCRdb copy is restricted to in-frame clones and leaves out a portion. The sample consists of approximately 1.5 million clones, under 99% of them appearing once. A split of CD4+ cells into CD45RA+ naive and CD45RA-negative memory subsets was performed. The V gene is TRBV11-2, the J gene TRBJ2-7; D unclear. Source material: naive CD4+ T cells sorted from blood. As to subset: CD45RA+ positively selected. The TCR comes from a young man in good health. The CDR3 DNA follows: TGTGCCAGCAGCTTAAGACGGACCTTAGAGTCCTACGAGCAGTACTTC. Amino acids: CASSLRRTLESYEQYF.